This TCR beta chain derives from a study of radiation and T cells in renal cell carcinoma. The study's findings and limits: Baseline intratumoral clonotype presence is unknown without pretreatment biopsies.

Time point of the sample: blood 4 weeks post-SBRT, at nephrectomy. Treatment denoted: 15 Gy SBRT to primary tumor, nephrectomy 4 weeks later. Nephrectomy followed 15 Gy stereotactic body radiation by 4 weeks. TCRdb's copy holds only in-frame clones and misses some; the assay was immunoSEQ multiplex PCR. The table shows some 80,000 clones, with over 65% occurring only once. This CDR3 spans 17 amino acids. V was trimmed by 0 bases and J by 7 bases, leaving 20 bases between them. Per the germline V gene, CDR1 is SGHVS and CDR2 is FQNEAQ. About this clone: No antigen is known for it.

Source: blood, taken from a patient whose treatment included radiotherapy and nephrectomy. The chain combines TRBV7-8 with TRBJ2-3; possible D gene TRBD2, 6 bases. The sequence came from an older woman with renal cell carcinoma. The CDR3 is CASSLAFETRLGNTQYF. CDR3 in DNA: TGTGCCAGCAGCTTAGCATTCGAGACTAGATTAGGAAATACGCAGTATTTT.